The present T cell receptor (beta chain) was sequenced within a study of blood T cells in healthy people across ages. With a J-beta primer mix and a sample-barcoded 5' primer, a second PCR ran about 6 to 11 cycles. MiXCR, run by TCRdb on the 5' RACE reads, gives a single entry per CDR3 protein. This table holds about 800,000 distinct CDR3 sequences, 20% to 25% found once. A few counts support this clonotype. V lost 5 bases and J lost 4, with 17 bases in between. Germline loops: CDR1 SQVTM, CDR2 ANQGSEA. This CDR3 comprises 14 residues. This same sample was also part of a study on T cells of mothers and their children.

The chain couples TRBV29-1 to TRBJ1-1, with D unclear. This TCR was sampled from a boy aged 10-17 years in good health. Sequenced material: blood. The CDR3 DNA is TGCAGCGTTCTGAGTAGAAGTTATAGCACTGAAGCTTTCTTT. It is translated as CSVLSRSYSTEAFF.